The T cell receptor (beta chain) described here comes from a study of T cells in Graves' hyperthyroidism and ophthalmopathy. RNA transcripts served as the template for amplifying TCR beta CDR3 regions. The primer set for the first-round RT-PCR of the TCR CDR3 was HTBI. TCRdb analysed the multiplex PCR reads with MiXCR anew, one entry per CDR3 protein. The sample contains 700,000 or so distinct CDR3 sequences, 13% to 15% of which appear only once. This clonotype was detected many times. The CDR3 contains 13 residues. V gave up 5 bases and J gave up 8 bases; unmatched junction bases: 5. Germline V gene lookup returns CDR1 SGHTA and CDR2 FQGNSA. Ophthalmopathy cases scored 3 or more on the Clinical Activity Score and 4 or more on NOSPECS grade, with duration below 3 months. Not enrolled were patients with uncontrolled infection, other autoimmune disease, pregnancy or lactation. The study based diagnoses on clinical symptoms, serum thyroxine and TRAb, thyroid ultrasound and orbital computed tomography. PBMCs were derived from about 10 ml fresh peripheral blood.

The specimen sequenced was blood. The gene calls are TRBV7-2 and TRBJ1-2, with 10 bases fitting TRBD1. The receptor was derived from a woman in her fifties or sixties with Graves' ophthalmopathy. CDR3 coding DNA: TGTGCCAGCAGCCCAGGGACAGGGGCCGGCTACACCTTC. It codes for CASSPGTGAGYTF.